Given below is one T cell receptor beta chain in context. One entry per CDR3 protein results from TCRdb running MiXCR on the 5' RACE reads. The data hold about 53,000 distinct CDR3 sequences, with approximately 15% observed a single time. V was clipped by 8 bases and J by 2 bases, with 12 bases between them. The CDR3 totals 13 residues. This sample is drawn from a study of T cells of healthy individuals. The chain is built from TRBV12-3 or TRBV12-4 and TRBJ1-2; no reliable D call. This sequence originates from a human donor in good health. CDR3 bases: TGTGCCAGCTCGGAGGATCAAAACTATGGCTACACCTTC. Amino acids: CASSEDQNYGYTF.